This T cell receptor (beta chain) was retrieved from a study of cytomegalovirus exposure and HLA in healthy donors. It was with 60 Vbeta and 13 Jbeta primers that the PCR ran. Some clones are missing from TCRdb's copy, which holds only in-frame ones; the method was immunoSEQ multiplex PCR. Altogether around 180,000 clones are present, roughly 86% being singletons, with the ten largest covering about 4.9%. Study findings and constraints: A few CMV-associated chains were confirmed in vitro to be specific for CMV antigens.

A word on this clone: What it binds is unknown.

Germline loops: CDR1 MNHEY, CDR2 SVGAGI. Between the trimmed V and J ends, which lost 4 bases and 4 bases, there was a span of 19 bases. The CDR3 contains 16 residues. The origin of this receptor is a girl between 5 and 17 years old in good health and CMV-seropositive. The specimen was PBMCs. V is TRBV6-5 and J is TRBJ1-1; D remains unclear. In DNA form, the CDR3 reads TGTGCCAGCAGTTTGTATGCCGGCCCGGCAGGCACTGAAGCTTTCTTT. It yields the protein CASSLYAGPAGTEAFF.